This TCR beta chain comes out of a study of blood T cell repertoires in COVID-19. As handled by the study authors: Scientists estimated how many nucleated cells there were by amplifying reference gene primers. Clones were read by immunoSEQ multiplex PCR, and TCRdb kept only the in-frame ones, dropping some. The V and J calls and the clone size are those of that table, but D and trimming were determined from the DNA. The sample includes roughly 86,000 clones, roughly 91% of them seen just once. The CDR3 consists of 13 residues. Trimming stripped 2 bases from V and 5 bases from J, with 9 bases between.

The sample was peripheral blood. The J gene is TRBJ2-5, the V gene TRBV12-3 or TRBV12-4; D ambiguous. This receptor was taken from a woman aged 50 to 60 in a cohort sampled during active COVID-19. The CDR3 DNA reads TGTGCCAGCAGTTTAAGCCAATCGGAGACCCAGTACTTC. It specifies CASSLSQSETQYF.